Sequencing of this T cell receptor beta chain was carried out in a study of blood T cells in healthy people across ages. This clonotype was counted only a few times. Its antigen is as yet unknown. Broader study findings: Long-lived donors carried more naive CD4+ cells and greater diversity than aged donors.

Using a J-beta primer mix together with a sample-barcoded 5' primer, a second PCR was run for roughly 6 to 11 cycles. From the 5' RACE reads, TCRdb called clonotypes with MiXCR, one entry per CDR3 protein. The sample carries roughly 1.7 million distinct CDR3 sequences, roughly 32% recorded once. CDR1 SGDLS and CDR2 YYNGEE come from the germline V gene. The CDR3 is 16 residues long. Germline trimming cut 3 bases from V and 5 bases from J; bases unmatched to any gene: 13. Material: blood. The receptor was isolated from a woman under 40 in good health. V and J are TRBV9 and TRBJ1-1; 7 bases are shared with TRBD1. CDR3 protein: CASSGDTGTTGTEAFF. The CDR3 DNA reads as TGTGCCAGCAGCGGGGATACAGGGACGACAGGGACTGAAGCTTTCTTT.